The 22 T cell receptor beta chains presented below share a single source sample, sequenced in a study of resident and recirculating memory T cells in vitiligo. The repertoire was sequenced with immunoSEQ multiplex PCR; TCRdb's copy has only in-frame clones and lacks some. The table includes roughly 76,000 clones, roughly 92% detected once. Sequencing was performed on blood. These receptor sequences come from a male donor with vitiligo.

The chain links TRBV9 to TRBJ2-7; D perhaps matches TRBD2 (5 bases). The ends were cut back, 0 bases at V and 1 base at J, with 8 bases in the middle. The CDR3 is 14 residues long. Per the germline V gene, CDR1 is SGDLS and CDR2 is YYNGEE. CDR3 loop: CASSVDGDSYEQYF. CDR3 bases: TGTGCCAGCAGCGTAGACGGGGATTCCTACGAGCAGTACTTC.

This clone was seen a handful of times. J is TRBJ1-1 and V is TRBV5-1; D remains ambiguous. This CDR3 contains 13 residues. Germline assignment: CDR1 SGHRS and CDR2 YFSETQ. The ends were cut back, 4 bases at V and 4 bases at J, with 11 bases in the middle. The CDR3 DNA reads as TGCGCCAGCAGCCTAGAGTATGGCACTGAAGCTTTCTTT. It yields the protein CASSLEYGTEAFF.

This clone was counted once. This rearrangement joins TRBV5-4 to TRBJ1-2; no definite D call. The CDR3 is 14 amino acids. Germline loops: CDR1 SGHNT, CDR2 YYREEE (reference sequence). V shed 0 bases and J shed 7 bases, with 13 bases lying between them. The CDR3 bases are TGTGCCAGCAGCTTGGTTCGGGGAGACGGTGGCTACACCTTC. Amino acids: CASSLVRGDGGYTF.

This chain links TRBV18 with TRBJ2-7; weak D call: TRBD2 (6 bases). Germline CDR1 and CDR2: KGHSH and LQKENI. The CDR3 runs 14 residues. Trimming removed 2 bases at V and 0 bases at J, with 8 bases between. CDR3 loop: CASSPTGLSYEQYF. In nucleotides, the CDR3 is TGTGCCAGCTCACCAACGGGACTCTCCTACGAGCAGTACTTC.

The rearrangement uses TRBV4-3 and TRBJ1-2; 9 nucleotides agree with TRBD1. The CDR3 loop spans 16 amino acids. The germline CDR1 and CDR2 sequences are LGHNA and YSLEER. The J segment lost 1 base and the V segment lost 0 bases, leaving 3 bases of the junction unmatched. CDR3 DNA: TGCGCCAGCAGCCAAGAGCGGGGACAGGGTAACTATGGCTACACCTTC. Translation: CASSQERGQGNYGYTF.

This chain's CDR3 is CASDREGGGNTIYF. The CDR3 DNA sequence: TGTGCCAGCGACAGAGAAGGGGGCGGAAACACCATATATTTT. This chain connects TRBV21-1 to TRBJ1-3; the tabulated D call, TRBD1, remains unverified against the DNA. TRBV21-1 is marked as a pseudogene. The CDR3 spans 14 residues.

The gene calls are TRBV2 and TRBJ1-2; possible D gene TRBD1, 6 bases. Germline V lookup: CDR1 SNHLY, CDR2 FYNNEI. CDR3 size: 12 residues. Trimming shortened V by 0 bases and J by 7 bases, and 6 bases separated the two germline ends. The CDR3 DNA reads as TGTGCCAGCAGTGAAGCAGGGGGTGGCTACACCTTC. Its protein is CASSEAGGGYTF.

This chain connects TRBV7-2 to TRBJ1-2, with 11 bases fitting TRBD1. The CDR3 runs 15 residues. Trimming cost V 3 bases and J 4 bases; bases outside gene matches: 4. Germline loops: CDR1 SGHTA, CDR2 FQGNSA. In nucleotides, the CDR3 is TGTGCCAGCAGCTTGGGGACAGGGGGGATCTATGGCTACACCTTC. This codes for CASSLGTGGIYGYTF.

The chain combines TRBV5-6 with TRBJ1-1; D may be TRBD1 (5 bases). The CDR3 has 16 residues. V lost 0 bases and J 1 base, leaving 13 bases between the germline ends. The germline gives CDR1 SGHDT, CDR2 YYEEEE. CDR3 nucleotides: TGTGCCAGCAGCTTGGCCCCAGCGGGGACGAACACTGAAGCTTTCTTT. It translates to CASSLAPAGTNTEAFF.

This rearrangement joins TRBV2 to TRBJ1-1, with D maybe TRBD1 (6 bases). The CDR3 has 14 residues. V lost 6 bases to trimming and J lost 8 bases, with 19 bases between them. CDR1 is SNHLY and CDR2 is FYNNEI in the germline V gene. Written as DNA, the CDR3 is TGTGCCAGCAGCCAGACAGGTGCCCGGATAGAAGCTTTCTTT. Residues: CASSQTGARIEAFF.

This clone has only one observation. The chain is built from TRBV9 and TRBJ1-6; 8 nucleotides align to TRBD1. Germline lookup yields CDR1 SGDLS and CDR2 YYNGEE. The ends lost 3 bases at V and 0 bases at J; junction bases unmatched: 2. This CDR3 comprises 16 residues. This CDR3 is CASSAGGSSYNSPLHF. In DNA, the CDR3 is TGTGCCAGCAGCGCAGGGGGCAGCTCCTATAATTCACCCCTCCACTTT.

The CDR3 coding sequence is TGTGCCAGCAGCCCCTTCCGGGGGGGGGTCAATGAGCAGTTCTTC. Translation gives CASSPFRGGVNEQFF. This sequence joins TRBV7-3 and TRBJ2-1, with TRBD2 matching over 8 bases. Germline CDR1 reads SGHTA; CDR2 reads FQGTGA. J was trimmed by 6 bases and V by 5 bases; bases with no gene match: 9. The CDR3 totals 15 residues.

DNA of the CDR3: TGTGCCAGCAGTGAAAGACAGGGAATGGCCAAAAACATTCAGTACTTC. This codes for CASSERQGMAKNIQYF. The chain recombines TRBV6-1 with TRBJ2-4, with 7 bases fitting TRBD1. This CDR3 region has 16 residues. J lost 1 base, V lost 2 bases, and 5 bases had no gene match. Per the germline V gene, CDR1 is MNHNS and CDR2 is SASEGT.

This chain links TRBV19 with TRBJ1-3, with D hard to call. Trimming shortened V by 3 bases and J by 0 bases, and 9 bases separated the two germline ends. CDR3 length: 15 residues. Germline V lookup: CDR1 LNHDA, CDR2 SQIVND (reference sequence). CDR3 loop: CASSMITASGNTIYF. CDR3 nucleotides: TGTGCCAGTAGTATGATCACAGCCTCTGGAAACACCATATATTTT.

This rearrangement joins TRBV5-4 to TRBJ1-1; D is ambiguous. Trimming cost V 0 bases and J 1 base, with 7 bases left between them. The CDR3 extends over 14 amino acids. Per the germline V gene, CDR1 is SGHNT and CDR2 is YYREEE (reference sequence). CDR3 protein: CASSLEFGNTEAFF. The CDR3 coding sequence is TGTGCCAGCAGCTTGGAGTTCGGGAACACTGAAGCTTTCTTT.

The genes are TRBV7-2 and TRBJ2-7; the match to TRBD2 covers 11 bases. The J segment lost 0 bases and the V segment lost 1 base, leaving 5 bases of the junction unmatched. The CDR3 is 17 residues long. Germline V lookup: CDR1 SGHTA, CDR2 FQGNSA. This CDR3 reads CASSLVSGGDSSYEQYF. DNA for the CDR3: TGTGCCAGCAGCTTAGTTAGCGGGGGGGATAGCTCCTACGAGCAGTACTTC.

The V call is TRBV10-3, the J call TRBJ1-4, with D tentatively TRBD1 (5 bases). CDR3 length: 14 amino acids. The V end lost 2 bases, the J end lost 6 bases, and 10 bases lay between the germline ends. CDR1 and CDR2 (germline): ENHRY, SYGVKD. CDR3 amino acids: CAISESDRYEKLFF. The CDR3 DNA sequence: TGTGCCATCAGTGAGAGCGACAGATATGAAAAACTGTTTTTT.

This sequence joins TRBV16 and TRBJ2-2, with TRBD1 matching over 9 bases. V lost 3 bases, J lost 7 bases, and 15 bases stayed unmatched. Per germline, CDR1 KGHSY and CDR2 FQNENV. The CDR3 totals 18 residues. For the CDR3, the DNA is TGTGCCAGCAGCCATGGCCTCGGGACAGGGAATGTGGACGGGGAGCTGTTTTTT. Its translation: CASSHGLGTGNVDGELFF.

The chain joins TRBV6-1 to TRBJ2-3, with D possibly TRBD1 on 6 matching bases. CDR3 length: 15 amino acids. Germline V gives CDR1 MNHNS, CDR2 SASEGT. The ends were cut back, 6 bases at V and 6 bases at J, with 19 bases in the middle. CDR3 DNA: TGTGCCAGCAGATCAGGGGCCCCCCCCTCGGATACGCAGTATTTT. This codes for CASRSGAPPSDTQYF.

The CDR3 bases are TGTGCCACCAGCAGAGATGCAGGGAAACAGTACGAGCAGTACTTC. Translation: CATSRDAGKQYEQYF. V and J are TRBV15 and TRBJ2-7; the D gene is possibly TRBD1 (5 bases). The CDR3 is made up of 15 amino acids. Trimming left V 0 bases short and J 4 bases short, with 13 bases between. CDR1 LNHNV and CDR2 YYDKDF come from the germline V gene (reference sequence).

CDR3 coding DNA: TGTGCCAGTAGTATTGCCGAAAGAGGGGGCAGAGGAGGCTACACCTTC. It encodes CASSIAERGGRGGYTF. V is TRBV19 and J is TRBJ1-2; 7 bases align to TRBD1. The CDR3 length is 16 residues. Trimming cost V 3 bases and J 8 bases; bases outside gene matches: 15. Germline CDR1 LNHDA, CDR2 SQIVND (reference sequence).

Concerning this clone itself: A much larger clone is a single base away; this may be a read error. The V and J genes are TRBV4-2 and TRBJ2-2; the match to TRBD1 covers 7 bases. The CDR3 contains 15 residues. V was pared by 1 base and J by 1 base, with 0 bases of the junction left unmatched. CDR1 and CDR2 from the germline V gene are LGHNA and YNFKEQ. CDR3 sequence (DNA): TGTGCCAGCAGCCAAGGACAGGGGAACACCGGGGAGCTGTTTTTT. Its translation is CASSQGQGNTGELFF.